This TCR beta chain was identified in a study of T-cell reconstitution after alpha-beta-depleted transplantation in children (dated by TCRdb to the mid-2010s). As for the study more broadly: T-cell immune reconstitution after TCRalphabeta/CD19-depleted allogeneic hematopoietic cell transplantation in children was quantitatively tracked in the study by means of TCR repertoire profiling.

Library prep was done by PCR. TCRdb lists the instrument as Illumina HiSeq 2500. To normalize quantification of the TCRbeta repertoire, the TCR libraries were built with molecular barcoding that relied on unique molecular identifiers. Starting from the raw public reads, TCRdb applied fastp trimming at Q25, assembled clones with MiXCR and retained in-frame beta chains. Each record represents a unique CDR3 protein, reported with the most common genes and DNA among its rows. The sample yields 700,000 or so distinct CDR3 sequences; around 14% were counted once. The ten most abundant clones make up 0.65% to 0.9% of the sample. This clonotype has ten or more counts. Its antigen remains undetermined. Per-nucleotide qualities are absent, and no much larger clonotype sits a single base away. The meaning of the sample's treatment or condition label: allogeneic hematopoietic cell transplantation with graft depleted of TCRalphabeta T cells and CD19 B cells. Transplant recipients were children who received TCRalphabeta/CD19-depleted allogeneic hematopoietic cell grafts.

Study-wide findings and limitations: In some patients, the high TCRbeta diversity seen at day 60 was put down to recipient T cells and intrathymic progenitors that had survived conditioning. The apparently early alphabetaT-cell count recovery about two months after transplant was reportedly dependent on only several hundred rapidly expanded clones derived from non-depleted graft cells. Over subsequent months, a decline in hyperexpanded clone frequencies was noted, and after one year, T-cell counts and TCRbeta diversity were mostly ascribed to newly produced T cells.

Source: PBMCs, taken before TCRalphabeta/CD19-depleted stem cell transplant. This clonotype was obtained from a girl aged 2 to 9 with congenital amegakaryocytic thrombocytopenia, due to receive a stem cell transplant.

The CDR3 loop reads CASSLDLWEQFF. The nucleotides read TGTGCCAGCAGCTTAGATCTATGGGAGCAGTTCTTC. This chain joins TRBV7-2 to TRBJ2-1, with no D gene named confidently. The CDR3, from cysteine to phenylalanine, totals 12 residues. This entry keeps only the CDR3 DNA: 36 bases, framed from base 1. V is reduced by 1 base and J by 10 bases, leaving a spacing of 8 bases between them. The germline V gene supplies CDR1 SGHTA and CDR2 FQGNSA.